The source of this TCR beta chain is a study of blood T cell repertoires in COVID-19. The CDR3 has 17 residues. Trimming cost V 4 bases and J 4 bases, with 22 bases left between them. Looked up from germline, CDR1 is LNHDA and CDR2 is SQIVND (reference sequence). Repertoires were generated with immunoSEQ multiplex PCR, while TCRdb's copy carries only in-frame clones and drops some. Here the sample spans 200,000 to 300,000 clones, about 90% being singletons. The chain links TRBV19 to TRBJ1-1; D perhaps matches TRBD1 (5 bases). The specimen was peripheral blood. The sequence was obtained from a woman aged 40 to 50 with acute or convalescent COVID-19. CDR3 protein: CASSTIRGGRGITEAFF. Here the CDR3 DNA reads TGTGCCAGTAGTACAATTAGGGGTGGGAGGGGAATCACTGAAGCTTTCTTT.